The 23 T cell receptor beta chains given below trace back to one sample, sequenced in a study of cytomegalovirus exposure and HLA in healthy donors. Libraries were prepared by immunoSEQ multiplex PCR; TCRdb keeps only in-frame clonotypes and omits some of them. The repertoire holds roughly 120,000 clones, with around 86% as singletons. The sequencing input was PBMCs. The receptors come from a young man in good health and CMV-seronegative.

The chain is built from TRBV5-6 and TRBJ1-6; 9 bases align to TRBD1. This CDR3 region has 15 residues. V shed 0 bases, J shed 5 bases, and the junction held 0 bases outside the gene matches. Germline V CDR1 and CDR2: SGHDT, YYEEEE. The CDR3 reads CASSLGDRDNSPLHF. CDR3 nucleotide sequence: TGTGCCAGCAGCTTGGGGGACAGGGATAATTCACCCCTCCACTTT.

In nucleotides, the CDR3 is TGCGCCAGCAGCTCGGAGGTAGCGCGTCAACCCGGGCAGTATTTT. Encoded protein: CASSSEVARQPGQYF. The chain employs TRBV5-1 and TRBJ2-3, with D possibly TRBD2 on 5 matching bases. V dropped 3 bases and J dropped 11 bases, with 22 bases sitting between them. CDR1 is SGHRS, CDR2 YFSETQ, per germline. The CDR3 extends over 15 amino acids.

CDR3 residues: CASSQVGTTSGSATDTQYF. The CDR3 DNA sequence: TGCGCCAGCAGCCAAGTGGGGACGACTAGCGGGAGTGCCACAGATACGCAGTATTTT. The chain uses TRBV4-1 and TRBJ2-3; 12 bases agree with TRBD2. This CDR3 contains 19 residues. J gave up 2 bases and V 1 base, and 10 bases lay outside the gene matches. Germline V CDR1 and CDR2: MGHRA, YSYEKL.

This chain joins TRBV27 and TRBJ1-2; D ambiguous. The V gene lost 2 bases and the J gene lost 1 base, with 8 bases spanning the gap. The CDR3 extends over 14 amino acids. The V gene's germline CDR1 is MNHEY and CDR2 SMNVEV (reference sequence). The CDR3 region has the DNA TGTGCCAGCAGTTTAGGCGGCCGTAACTATGGCTACACCTTC. It is translated as CASSLGGRNYGYTF.

The gene calls are TRBV30 and TRBJ1-1; D gene ambiguous. Germline CDR1 GTSNPN, CDR2 SVGIG (reference sequence). The length of the CDR3 is 13 residues. The ends were cut back, 3 bases at V and 4 bases at J, with 12 bases in the middle. CDR3 in DNA: TGTGCCTGGAGCTCTGAGGAGGTCACTGAAGCTTTCTTT. Translated, it gives CAWSSEEVTEAFF.

A single count supports this clone. This chain connects TRBV28 to TRBJ1-3; D gene ambiguous. Germline CDR1 is MDHEN and CDR2 is SYDVKM. Trimming shortened V by 6 bases and J by 1 base, and 22 bases separated the two germline ends. The CDR3 totals 18 residues. The chain's CDR3 is CASSTPVLTSSSGNTIYF. The CDR3 DNA is TGTGCCAGCAGCACCCCAGTTTTAACCAGTTCGTCTGGAAACACCATATATTTT.

The chain carries TRBV29-1 and TRBJ2-5; possibly TRBD1 for D (6 bases). V was clipped by 6 bases and J by 2 bases, with 10 bases between them. This CDR3 is 12 amino acids long. Germline CDR1 reads SQVTM; CDR2 reads ANQGSEA. CDR3 bases: TGCAGCGTGGGACACCAGCAAGAGACCCAGTACTTC. Its translation: CSVGHQQETQYF.

By share, this clone ranks as medium-sized. This sequence joins TRBV13 and TRBJ2-7, with 9 nucleotides matching TRBD2. Per the germline V gene, CDR1 is PRHDT and CDR2 is FYEKMQ (reference sequence). V dropped 4 bases and J dropped 3; count of bases not matched to a gene: 4. The CDR3 runs 14 residues. CDR3 region: CASSSGTSFYEQYF. The DNA for the CDR3 is TGTGCCAGCAGCTCCGGGACTAGCTTCTACGAGCAGTACTTC. Full variable domain (missing parts from reference TRBV13 and TRBJ2-7): AAGVIQSPRHLIKEKRETATLKCYPIPRHDTVYWYQQGPGQDPQFLISFYEKMQSDKGSIPDRFSAQQFSDYHSELNMSSLELGDSALYFCASSSGTSFYEQYFGPGTRLTVT.

The J gene is TRBJ1-5, the V gene TRBV6-1, with a weak D call TRBD1 (5 bases). This CDR3 contains 14 residues. The ends were cut back, 0 bases at V and 6 bases at J, with 9 bases in the middle. Germline CDR1 reads MNHNS; CDR2 reads SASEGT. CDR3 sequence reads: CASSEAGGTQPQHF. For the CDR3, the DNA is TGTGCCAGCAGTGAAGCAGGAGGGACTCAGCCCCAGCATTTT.

To note about this clone: Other DNA sequences in this sample translate to the same CDR3. This chain uses TRBV9 with TRBJ2-1; weak D call: TRBD2 (5 bases). The CDR3 loop spans 16 amino acids. CDR1 and CDR2 (germline): SGDLS, YYNGEE. V lost 0 bases and J 1 base, leaving 11 bases between the germline ends. CDR3 amino acids: CASSVDGGSSYNEQFF. CDR3 DNA: TGTGCCAGCAGCGTAGATGGAGGCTCTTCCTACAATGAGCAGTTCTTC.

The chain has TRBV5-1 and TRBJ2-1; D remains unclear. V was pared by 3 bases and J by 6 bases, with 4 bases between. The CDR3 covers 11 residues. The V gene's germline CDR1 is SGHRS and CDR2 YFSETQ. The CDR3 bases are TGCGCCAGCAGCTACTCCAATGAGCAGTTCTTC. Its translation is CASSYSNEQFF.

The chain recombines TRBV5-1 with TRBJ2-1; TRBD2 might be the D (5 bases). The CDR3 is 16 amino acids. Trimming took 0 bases from V and 0 from J, leaving 10 bases between them. The germline V gene encodes CDR1 SGHRS and CDR2 YFSETQ. CDR3 in DNA: TGCGCCAGCAGCTTGGGAGTAGCGAGCTCCTACAATGAGCAGTTCTTC. This encodes CASSLGVASSYNEQFF.

The table lists this clone with a few counts. This chain links TRBV10-2 with TRBJ1-1; D is unclear. CDR1 and CDR2 (germline): WSHSY, SAAADI. CDR3 size: 12 residues. V gave up 6 bases and J gave up 4 bases, with 9 bases separating them. CDR3 protein: CASRDYSTEAFF. The CDR3 DNA reads TGCGCCAGCAGGGACTATAGCACTGAAGCTTTCTTT.

The chain is built from TRBV7-2 and TRBJ2-7; TRBD1 is a possible D gene (5 bases). The CDR3 covers 15 residues. V shed 1 base and J shed 6 bases, with 16 bases lying between them. Looked up from germline, CDR1 is SGHTA and CDR2 is FQGNSA. This chain's CDR3 is CASSLVLGQGGEQYF. The CDR3 bases are TGTGCCAGCAGCTTAGTATTGGGGCAGGGCGGCGAGCAGTACTTC.

This chain uses TRBV11-2 with TRBJ2-1; 10 bases match TRBD2. Germline V CDR1 and CDR2: SGHAT, FQNNGV. The CDR3 loop spans 15 amino acids. The V gene end was trimmed by 2 bases and the J gene end by 9 bases; junction bases not matched to a gene: 7. The CDR3 DNA sequence: TGTGCCAGCAGCTTAATGCTAGCGGGAGCCAGTGAGCAGTTCTTC. Translated, it gives CASSLMLAGASEQFF.

The chain employs TRBV2 and TRBJ2-7; TRBD2 might be the D (5 bases). This CDR3 region has 11 residues. The germline V gene encodes CDR1 SNHLY and CDR2 FYNNEI. V lost 9 bases, J lost 3 bases, and 9 bases lay in between. Here the CDR3 reads CASGRGYEQYF. The DNA for the CDR3 is TGTGCCAGTGGCCGGGGCTACGAGCAGTACTTC.

This clone was counted a single time. The chain links TRBV4-1 to TRBJ1-3, with 7 bases matching TRBD1. This CDR3 comprises 15 residues. Losses at the gene ends were 2 bases for V and 8 bases for J; bases not matched to a gene: 9. Per the germline V gene, CDR1 is MGHRA and CDR2 is YSYEKL. CDR3 sequence reads: CASSQRVTGRDTIYF. CDR3 coding DNA: TGCGCCAGCAGCCAAAGGGTGACAGGGAGAGACACCATATATTTT.

The chain combines TRBV6-6 with TRBJ1-1; 8 nucleotides agree with TRBD1. There are 14 residues in the CDR3. V lost 5 bases to trimming and J lost 4 bases; unmatched junction nucleotides: 6. Germline lookup yields CDR1 MNHNY and CDR2 SVGAGI (reference sequence). The CDR3 DNA follows: TGTGCCAGCAGTCCGGACAGGGCGGCCACTGAAGCTTTCTTT. Translation: CASSPDRAATEAFF.

The chain links TRBV7-9 to TRBJ2-5, with 8 positions matching TRBD2. Germline CDR1 is SEHNR and CDR2 is FQNEAQ (reference sequence). V lost 8 bases and J lost 1; bases outside the gene matches: 9. CDR3 length equals 15 residues. The CDR3 bases are TGTGCCAGCGTCTTCAGCGGGAGCTTCCAAGAGACCCAGTACTTC. Its translation is CASVFSGSFQETQYF.

The chain couples TRBV19 to TRBJ1-5, with 8 bases lining up with TRBD1. This CDR3 comprises 15 residues. V dropped 7 bases and J dropped 0; count of bases not matched to a gene: 5. Germline CDR1 LNHDA, CDR2 SQIVND (reference sequence). The CDR3 loop reads CASTGQGYSNQPQHF. The CDR3 DNA follows: TGTGCCAGTACCGGACAGGGTTATAGCAATCAGCCCCAGCATTTT.

The genes are TRBV2 and TRBJ2-1; TRBD2 matches 7 bases. With 6 bases clipped from V and 5 bases from J, the junction kept 7 bases outside the gene matches. Germline CDR1 and CDR2: SNHLY and FYNNEI. The CDR3 has 14 amino acids. The CDR3 nucleotides are TGTGCCAGCAGAACCGGGACTAACAACAATGAGCAGTTCTTC. Amino acids: CASRTGTNNNEQFF.

This CDR3 is CASSSLAGGGDTQYF. As DNA, the CDR3 is TGTGCCAGCAGCAGCCTAGCGGGAGGGGGGGATACGCAGTATTTT. V and J are TRBV6-1 and TRBJ2-3; 12 bases align to TRBD2. The CDR3 is 15 amino acids. Germline V lookup: CDR1 MNHNS, CDR2 SASEGT. V was pared by 6 bases and J by 6 bases, with 7 bases of the junction left unmatched.

The J gene is TRBJ2-3, the V gene TRBV10-3, with 9 bases matching TRBD1. Per the germline V gene, CDR1 is ENHRY and CDR2 is SYGVKD. V dropped 4 bases and J dropped 7; count of bases not matched to a gene: 6. This CDR3 region has 14 residues. The CDR3 protein is CAISGTDRGNTQYF. The CDR3 DNA reads TGTGCCATCAGTGGGACCGACAGGGGGAATACGCAGTATTTT.